This is a list of T cell receptor beta chains from one sample in a study of breast tumors, draining lymph nodes, adjacent tissues. TCRdb re-analysed the multiplex PCR reads in MiXCR, keeping a single row per CDR3 protein. The table records a few hundred thousand distinct CDR3 sequences, under 35% of them present only once. Sample: axillary lymph node tissue. These receptors were taken from a female donor with breast cancer. Some clones in this sample may be carry-over from other donors' samples. Both conserved end residues are trimmed from each CDR3. Fields, in order: V gene, J gene, CDR3 protein.

>TRBV11-2|TRBJ2-1
ASSPRPDTEQF
>TRBV3-1|TRBJ2-6
ASSHRT
>TRBV18|TRBJ1-2
ASSPPSSRGYT
>TRBV3-1|TRBJ2-7
ASSLSAYEQY
>TRBV15|TRBJ1-5
ATSRDGQPNQPQH
>TRBV9|TRBJ1-3
ASSAGQSSGNTIY
>TRBV7-8|TRBJ2-1
ASSLGTLQNQF
>TRBV2|TRBJ2-5
ASSGDRVAETQY
>TRBV20-1|TRBJ2-3
SARWGASNEQY
>TRBV2|TRBJ1-4
ASSEVKAGHEKLF
>TRBV19|TRBJ2-1
ASKHPPGYEQF
>TRBV12-5|TRBJ1-2
ASGGQGWYGYT
>TRBV15|TRBJ2-5
ATSRGMTGQETQY
>TRBV5-5|TRBJ2-7
ASSLDLNEQY
>TRBV29-1|TRBJ2-2
SVEDDLVGTGELF
>TRBV24-1|TRBJ2-7
ATIPGRGLRYEQY
>TRBV7-2|TRBJ1-5
AKVTGNLLYSNQPQH
>TRBV11-3|TRBJ2-1
ASSSGLGTSGVSSYNEQF
>TRBV27|TRBJ1-2
ATAGTGRNYGYT
>TRBV2|TRBJ2-1
ASSSGSFNNEQF